The 30 T cell receptor beta chains presented below share a single source sample, sequenced in a study of shared clonotypes between healthy human individuals. The assay was immunoSEQ multiplex PCR, and TCRdb's table has in-frame clones only and misses some. The table includes under 600,000 clones, approximately 97% detected once. The specimen sequenced was naive CD4+ T cells sorted from blood. Subset given: CD45RA+ positively selected. The receptors were sampled from a woman aged 30 to 39 in good health.

This clone appeared once. The chain has TRBV28 and TRBJ2-7, with D possibly TRBD1 on 5 matching bases. The V and J ends lost 5 bases and 4 bases respectively, with 12 bases between them. CDR1 MDHEN and CDR2 SYDVKM come from the germline V gene. The CDR3 is made up of 13 amino acids. Here the CDR3 reads CASSDSFRYEQYF. CDR3 in DNA: TGTGCCAGCAGTGACAGCTTTCGGTACGAGCAGTACTTC.

This clone was observed once. J is TRBJ2-7 and V is TRBV28; 7 bases match TRBD1. From germline, CDR1 is MDHEN and CDR2 SYDVKM. V dropped 3 bases and J dropped 4; count of bases not matched to a gene: 9. The CDR3 length is 15 residues. DNA for the CDR3: TGTGCCAGCAGTTTGCCGACAGGGAGTAAGTACGAGCAGTACTTC. As protein: CASSLPTGSKYEQYF.

The table lists this clone with a count of one. V is TRBV5-1 and J is TRBJ2-2; 9 positions match TRBD1. Germline CDR1 is SGHRS and CDR2 is YFSETQ. The CDR3 sequence is 17 residues long. With V trimmed by 2 bases and J by 4 bases, 9 bases remained unmatched. CDR3 sequence: CASSFFSGQGITGELFF. CDR3 DNA sequence: TGCGCCAGCAGCTTTTTTTCGGGACAGGGAATCACCGGGGAGCTGTTTTTT.

J is TRBJ2-5 and V is TRBV5-1; TRBD2 aligns across 12 bases. TRBJ2-7 matches the DNA end more closely, so the J call is doubtful. This CDR3 region has 14 residues. Germline V gives CDR1 SGHRS, CDR2 YFSETQ. CDR3 region: CATSRLAGAYEQYF. CDR3 in DNA: TGCGCCACCTCGAGACTAGCGGGAGCCTACGAGCAGTACTTC.

The CDR3 bases are TGTGCCAGCAGACTGACGGGGGCCGATTCACCCCTCCACTTT. Its translation: CASRLTGADSPLHF. V is TRBV5-4 and J is TRBJ1-6, with a tentative D call TRBD1 (6 bases). V gave up 5 bases and J gave up 8 bases, with 14 bases separating them. The germline gives CDR1 SGHNT, CDR2 YYREEE (reference sequence). The CDR3 is 14 residues long.

The chain has TRBV27 and TRBJ1-6; 8 nucleotides match TRBD1. V gave up 8 bases and J gave up 10 bases; unmatched junction bases: 7. This CDR3 comprises 13 residues. CDR1 MNHEY and CDR2 SMNVEV come from the germline V gene (reference sequence). The CDR3 reads CASQGAPRSPLHF. CDR3 coding DNA: TGTGCCAGCCAGGGGGCGCCGAGGTCACCCCTCCACTTT.

The chain joins TRBV4-1 to TRBJ2-3; tentative D call: TRBD2 (6 bases). V was shortened by 1 base and J by 0 bases, with 8 bases between the two germline ends. This CDR3 region has 15 residues. Germline CDR1 and CDR2: MGHRA and YSYEKL. CDR3: CASSQAGASTDTQYF. CDR3 DNA: TGCGCCAGCAGCCAAGCGGGAGCTAGCACAGATACGCAGTATTTT.

CDR3 in amino acids: CASSKALPLLQQYF. The DNA for the CDR3 is TGTGCCAGCAGCAAAGCGCTCCCCCTCCTCCAGCAGTACTTC. This chain connects TRBV21-1 to TRBJ2-7. TRBV21-1 is described as a pseudogene. This CDR3 spans 14 amino acids.

In DNA, the CDR3 is TGCGCCAGCAGCCTCCTGGCGGGCGCGAGCTCCTACAATGAGCAGTTCTTC. The encoded protein is CASSLLAGASSYNEQFF. This rearrangement joins TRBV4-1 to TRBJ2-1; a weak D match, TRBD2 (5 bases). Deletions cut 4 bases from V and 0 bases from J, with 16 bases between. This CDR3 has 17 residues. Germline values: CDR1 MGHRA, CDR2 YSYEKL.

V and J are TRBV30 and TRBJ1-1; D might be TRBD1 (5 bases). Trimming removed 7 bases at V and 1 base at J, with 16 bases between. CDR3 length: 14 amino acids. In germline, CDR1 is GTSNPN, CDR2 SVGIG (reference sequence). As DNA, the CDR3 is TGTGCCTCCACCCGGGGCGTTCGGAACACTGAAGCTTTCTTT. This translates into CASTRGVRNTEAFF.

This sequence joins TRBV30 and TRBJ1-5; D uncertain. The germline CDR1 and CDR2 sequences are GTSNPN and SVGIG (reference sequence). This CDR3 is built from 14 residues. Trimming cost V 1 base and J 0 bases, with 7 bases left between them. The CDR3 loop is CAWSGRLSNQPQHF. CDR3 bases: TGTGCCTGGAGTGGCCGGCTTAGCAATCAGCCCCAGCATTTT.

The V gene is TRBV28, the J gene TRBJ1-2; 7 bases agree with TRBD1. The length of the CDR3 is 13 residues. Germline V gives CDR1 MDHEN, CDR2 SYDVKM. V gave up 4 bases and J gave up 8 bases; unmatched junction bases: 7. CDR3 sequence (DNA): TGTGCCAGCAGTTCTCAGGGGGTAGGGGGCTACACCTTC. Its translation: CASSSQGVGGYTF.

The V and J genes are TRBV7-9 and TRBJ2-3; 16 nucleotides line up with TRBD2. CDR3 length: 19 amino acids. The junction had 9 bases not matched to a gene; V was cut back by 2 bases and J by 4 bases. Germline V gives CDR1 SEHNR, CDR2 FQNEAQ (reference sequence). For the CDR3, the DNA is TGTGCCAGCAGCTTATTTCCTGGGACTAGCGGGAGGGGGGCAGATACGCAGTATTTT. Translated: CASSLFPGTSGRGADTQYF.

The chain combines TRBV6-4 with TRBJ2-1; D is perhaps TRBD1 (5 bases). This CDR3 has 13 residues. V lost 0 bases and J lost 9, with 9 bases in between. Germline CDR1 reads MRHNA; CDR2 reads SNTAGT. CDR3 sequence reads: CASSDSRVGEQFF. In DNA form, the CDR3 reads TGTGCCAGCAGTGACTCCAGGGTAGGTGAGCAGTTCTTC.

The chain links TRBV9 to TRBJ2-1, with 13 bases aligning to TRBD2. V lost 3 bases to trimming and J lost 6 bases; unmatched junction nucleotides: 3. CDR1 is SGDLS and CDR2 is YYNGEE in the germline V gene. The CDR3 has 15 amino acids. Written as DNA, the CDR3 is TGTGCCAGCAGCGCCGGGACTAGCGGGGTCAATGAGCAGTTCTTC. It is translated as CASSAGTSGVNEQFF.

V gene TRBV4-1 combines with J gene TRBJ2-1, with D possibly matching TRBD1 (6 bases). The V gene lost 2 bases and the J gene lost 5 bases, with 13 bases spanning the gap. Germline V CDR1 and CDR2: MGHRA, YSYEKL. There are 15 residues in the CDR3. This CDR3 reads CASSQTGTTNNEQFF. The CDR3 coding sequence is TGCGCCAGCAGCCAAACCGGGACAACGAACAATGAGCAGTTCTTC.

The chain employs TRBV18 and TRBJ1-4; D gene unclear. The germline gives CDR1 KGHSH, CDR2 LQKENI. Trimming stripped 6 bases from V and 6 bases from J, with 14 bases between. The CDR3 consists of 14 residues. DNA of the CDR3: TGTGCCAGCTCGCCAAGATGGGCGGATGAAAAACTGTTTTTT. This encodes CASSPRWADEKLFF.

In DNA form, the CDR3 reads TGCGCCAGCAGTGACCGGTCAGTTCTACAGGGATGGAACACTGAAGCTTTCTTT. Translating it yields CASSDRSVLQGWNTEAFF. The rearrangement joins TRBV10-1 to TRBJ1-1; perhaps TRBD1 as D (6 bases). Germline V CDR1 and CDR2: WNHNN, SYGVQD (reference sequence). Deletions cut 3 bases from V and 1 base from J, with 21 bases between. This CDR3 comprises 18 residues.

V and J are TRBV11-2 and TRBJ2-1; D is ambiguous. V was pared by 5 bases and J by 10 bases, with 9 bases between. The CDR3 extends over 11 amino acids. The germline gives CDR1 SGHAT, CDR2 FQNNGV. The CDR3 reads CASSHLWEQFF. DNA for the CDR3: TGTGCCAGCAGCCATCTTTGGGAGCAGTTCTTC.

A single count supports this clone. The rearrangement uses TRBV5-4 and TRBJ1-1; D is unclear. The CDR3 contains 14 residues. Germline loops: CDR1 SGHNT, CDR2 YYREEE (reference sequence). Trimming pared 2 bases from V and 0 bases from J, leaving 8 bases between. As DNA, the CDR3 is TGTGCCAGCAGCTTCGGCTATCTGAACACTGAAGCTTTCTTT. This codes for CASSFGYLNTEAFF.

V gene TRBV28 combines with J gene TRBJ2-3, with D unresolved. From germline, CDR1 is MDHEN and CDR2 SYDVKM. This CDR3 is 15 amino acids long. With 2 bases removed from V and 0 bases from J, the gap between germline ends came to 9 bases. DNA of the CDR3: TGTGCCAGCAGTTTACGGACGGTTAGCACAGATACGCAGTATTTT. Protein product: CASSLRTVSTDTQYF. The full variable domain, its missing parts supplied by reference TRBV28 and TRBJ2-3, is DVKVTQSSRYLVKRTGEKVFLECVQDMDHENMFWYRQDPGLGLRLIYFSYDVKMKEKGDIPEGYSVSREKKERFSLILESASTNQTSMYLCASSLRTVSTDTQYFGPGTRLTVL.

This rearrangement joins TRBV6-6 to TRBJ1-4; no firm D call. The CDR3 extends over 14 amino acids. Germline V gene sequence: CDR1 MNHNY, CDR2 SVGAGI (reference sequence). The V and J ends lost 2 bases and 7 bases respectively, with 11 bases between them. CDR3 loop: CASSYGQRGEKLFF. DNA for the CDR3: TGTGCCAGCAGTTACGGGCAGCGGGGTGAAAAACTGTTTTTT.

This chain connects TRBV7-2 to TRBJ2-4; 7 bases fit TRBD2. The junction had 7 bases not matched to a gene; V was cut back by 4 bases and J by 1 base. CDR1 SGHTA and CDR2 FQGNSA come from the germline V gene. The CDR3 runs to 16 residues. CDR3 protein: CASSSSGSWAKNIQYF. The CDR3 DNA follows: TGTGCCAGCAGCTCTAGCGGATCCTGGGCCAAAAACATTCAGTACTTC.

CDR3 loop: CASSSLHRGRGNEQFF. CDR3 sequence (DNA): TGTGCCAGCAGTTCGCTACACAGGGGGCGCGGGAATGAGCAGTTCTTC. This chain joins TRBV27 and TRBJ2-1, with 9 nucleotides matching TRBD1. Trimming took 4 bases from V and 7 from J; bases not matched to a gene: 11. The CDR3 is 16 amino acids. CDR1 and CDR2 (germline): MNHEY, SMNVEV (reference sequence).

This chain joins TRBV10-1 and TRBJ2-1; 9 bases agree with TRBD1. After removal of 5 bases from V and 7 bases from J, the junction contained 6 bases not matched to a gene. This CDR3 has 14 residues. In germline, CDR1 is WNHNN, CDR2 SYGVQD (reference sequence). The CDR3 protein is CASSSGTGLNEQFF. Written as DNA, the CDR3 is TGCGCCAGCAGTTCCGGGACAGGGTTGAATGAGCAGTTCTTC.

The J gene is TRBJ2-1, the V gene TRBV4-1, with D possibly matching TRBD2 (6 bases). Trimming removed 1 base at V and 1 base at J, with 17 bases between. CDR1 and CDR2 from the germline V gene are MGHRA and YSYEKL. The CDR3 totals 18 residues. CDR3 in amino acids: CASSQVLAGTLSYNEQFF. Written as DNA, the CDR3 is TGCGCCAGCAGCCAAGTTTTGGCGGGGACCCTTTCCTACAATGAGCAGTTCTTC.

The chain has TRBV7-9 and TRBJ2-7, with D perhaps matching TRBD1 (6 bases). The CDR3 consists of 13 residues. V was cut by 8 bases and J by 9 bases, with 20 bases left in between. CDR1 is SEHNR and CDR2 is FQNEAQ in the germline V gene (reference sequence). DNA of the CDR3: TGTGCCAGCGCACCCCCACAGGGCGGCGTGCAGTACTTC. It is translated as CASAPPQGGVQYF.

The CDR3, as DNA: TGTGCCAGTGGGCAACAGGGAGGGGAAAAACTGTTTTTT. It translates to CASGQQGGEKLFF. The V call is TRBV6-1, the J call TRBJ1-4; D may be TRBD1 (6 bases). This CDR3 region has 13 residues. The V end lost 9 bases, the J end lost 8 bases, and 16 bases lay between the germline ends. Germline-derived CDR1 and CDR2 are MNHNS and SASEGT.

This chain connects TRBV28 to TRBJ2-1, with D possibly matching TRBD2 (6 bases). Germline V lookup: CDR1 MDHEN, CDR2 SYDVKM. The CDR3 runs 15 residues. V was trimmed by 2 bases and J by 5 bases, leaving 13 bases between them. This CDR3 is CASSLEQDYDNEQFF. CDR3 DNA sequence: TGTGCCAGCAGTTTAGAACAGGACTACGACAATGAGCAGTTCTTC.

For this clone: The same CDR3 is also encoded by other DNA sequences in this sample. CDR3 nucleotide sequence: TGTGCCACCAGCAGACGACTAGCGAACACAGATACGCAGTATTTT. It translates to CATSRRLANTDTQYF. The genes are TRBV15 and TRBJ2-3; 8 bases are shared with TRBD2. The CDR3 is made up of 15 amino acids. The V and J ends lost 2 bases and 2 bases, in that order; junction bases with no gene match: 3. Germline-derived CDR1 and CDR2 are LNHNV and YYDKDF (reference sequence).